This T cell receptor beta chain is from a study of blood T cell repertoires in COVID-19. Study as a whole: PBMCs, B-cell-depleted T cells, or T cells provided the cDNA or gDNA that made up the material.

This clone was seen only a few times. Per the authors' pipeline: Amplification from reference gene primers served as the basis for estimated nucleated cell counts. Some clones are missing from TCRdb's copy, which holds only in-frame ones; the method was immunoSEQ multiplex PCR. V and J calls and clone size are copied from that table; D and trimming were computed from the DNA. The profile shows approximately 250,000 clones, around 84% of them singletons. The CDR3 spans 14 residues. Trimming left V 5 bases short and J 0 bases short, with 8 bases between. Germline-derived CDR1 and CDR2 are LNHDA and SQIVND (reference sequence).

The TCR sequence derives from a man in his forties who had recovered from COVID-19. This sequence joins TRBV19 and TRBJ1-3; no clear D. The sample taken for sequencing was peripheral blood. In DNA, the CDR3 is TGTGCCAGTAGTGTCCGGAGCTCTGGAAACACCATATATTTT. Encoded protein: CASSVRSSGNTIYF.